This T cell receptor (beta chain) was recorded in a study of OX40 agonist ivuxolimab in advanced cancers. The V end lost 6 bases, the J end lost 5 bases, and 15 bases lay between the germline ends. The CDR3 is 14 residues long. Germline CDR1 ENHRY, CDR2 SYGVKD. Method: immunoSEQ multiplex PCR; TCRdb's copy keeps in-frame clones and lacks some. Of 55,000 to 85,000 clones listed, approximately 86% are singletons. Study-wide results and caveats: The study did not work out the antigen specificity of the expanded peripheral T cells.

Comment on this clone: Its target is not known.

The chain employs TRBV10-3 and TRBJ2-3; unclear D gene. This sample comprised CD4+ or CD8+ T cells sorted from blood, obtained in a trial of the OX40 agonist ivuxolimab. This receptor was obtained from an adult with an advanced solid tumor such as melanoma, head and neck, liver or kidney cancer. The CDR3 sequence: CAIRSRLGIDTQYF. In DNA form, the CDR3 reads TGTGCCATCAGGTCCCGGCTAGGGATAGATACGCAGTATTTT.